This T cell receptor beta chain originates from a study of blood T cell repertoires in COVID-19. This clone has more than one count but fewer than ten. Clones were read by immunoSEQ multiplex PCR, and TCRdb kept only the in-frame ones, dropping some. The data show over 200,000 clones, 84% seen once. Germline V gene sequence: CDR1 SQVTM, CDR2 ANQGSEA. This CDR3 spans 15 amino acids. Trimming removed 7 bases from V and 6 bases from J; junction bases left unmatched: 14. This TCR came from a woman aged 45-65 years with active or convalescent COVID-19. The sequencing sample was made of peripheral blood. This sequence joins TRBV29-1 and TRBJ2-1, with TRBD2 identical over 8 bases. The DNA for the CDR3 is TGCAGCGCTAAAAAATCGGGGGGGCCCAGCAATGAGCAGTTCTTC. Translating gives CSAKKSGGPSNEQFF.